This is a list of T cell receptor beta chains from one sample in a study of T cell responses to AZD1222 COVID-19 vaccine. Clones were sequenced by immunoSEQ multiplex PCR, and TCRdb holds only the in-frame ones, with some missing. The sample consists of more than 150,000 clones, around 92% of them appearing once. Sample: peripheral blood, taken on day 0 of AZD1222 vaccination. Receptors originate from an adult in good health. CDR3s include the opening cysteine and the closing phenylalanine or tryptophan. The order of the fields is V gene, clone size, CDR3 length, J gene, D gene, CDR3 protein, CDR3 DNA. A D gene is named only where the DNA matches it firmly. Some rows mark clone size as missing; the rest say once, few, many or name a class of expanded clone.

V gene: TRBV5-1; clone size: .; CDR3 length: 15; J gene: TRBJ1-2; D gene: TRBD1; CDR3 protein: CASSPRTGDNYGYTF; CDR3 DNA: TGCGCCAGCAGTCCACGGACAGGGGATAACTATGGCTACACCTTC
V gene: TRBV18; clone size: .; CDR3 length: 14; J gene: TRBJ1-2; D gene: .; CDR3 protein: CASSPRGTEYGYTF; CDR3 DNA: TGTGCCAGCTCACCACGGGGGACGGAATATGGCTACACCTTC
V gene: TRBV5-4; clone size: .; CDR3 length: 14; J gene: TRBJ1-4; D gene: .; CDR3 protein: CASSSRPGNEKLFF; CDR3 DNA: TGTGCCAGCAGCTCCAGGCCCGGGAATGAAAAACTGTTTTTT
V gene: TRBV7-2; clone size: .; CDR3 length: 16; J gene: TRBJ1-2; D gene: .; CDR3 protein: CASSLEAGANPYGYTF; CDR3 DNA: TGTGCCAGCAGCTTAGAGGCAGGGGCAAACCCCTATGGCTACACCTTC
V gene: TRBV5-6; clone size: .; CDR3 length: 14; J gene: TRBJ2-2; D gene: .; CDR3 protein: CASSLTENTGELFF; CDR3 DNA: TGTGCCAGCAGCCTGACAGAGAACACCGGGGAGCTGTTTTTT
V gene: TRBV24-1; clone size: .; CDR3 length: 15; J gene: TRBJ1-2; D gene: .; CDR3 protein: CATSDTDRDLYGYTF; CDR3 DNA: TGTGCCACCAGTGACACCGACAGAGATCTATATGGCTACACCTTC
V gene: TRBV7-2; clone size: .; CDR3 length: 15; J gene: TRBJ2-3; D gene: .; CDR3 protein: CASSLSRVLKDTQYF; CDR3 DNA: TGTGCCAGCAGCTTATCCAGGGTCCTAAAAGATACGCAGTATTTT
V gene: TRBV10-3; clone size: .; CDR3 length: 14; J gene: TRBJ2-1; D gene: TRBD2; CDR3 protein: CAIKGLADNNEQFF; CDR3 DNA: TGTGCCATCAAGGGACTAGCGGATAACAATGAGCAGTTCTTC
V gene: TRBV5-1; clone size: .; CDR3 length: 16; J gene: TRBJ2-1; D gene: TRBD2; CDR3 protein: CASSLARTSGNNEQFF; CDR3 DNA: TGCGCCAGCAGCTTGGCCCGGACTAGCGGGAATAATGAGCAGTTCTTC
V gene: TRBV6-1; clone size: .; CDR3 length: 17; J gene: TRBJ2-6; D gene: TRBD1; CDR3 protein: CASSGTGLGSGANVLTF; CDR3 DNA: TGTGCCAGCAGTGGGACAGGGTTGGGCTCTGGGGCCAACGTCCTGACTTTC
V gene: TRBV6-4; clone size: .; CDR3 length: 12; J gene: TRBJ1-4; D gene: .; CDR3 protein: CASPGTNEKLFF; CDR3 DNA: TGTGCCAGCCCGGGGACAAATGAAAAACTGTTTTTT
V gene: TRBV5-4; clone size: once; CDR3 length: 17; J gene: TRBJ1-2; D gene: TRBD1; CDR3 protein: CASSLVSTGGHFYGYTF; CDR3 DNA: TGTGCCAGCAGCTTGGTGTCGACAGGGGGCCATTTCTATGGCTACACCTTC
V gene: TRBV5-1; clone size: .; CDR3 length: 14; J gene: TRBJ1-1; D gene: .; CDR3 protein: CASSLLGGDTEAFF; CDR3 DNA: TGCGCCAGCAGCTTGTTGGGTGGGGACACTGAAGCTTTCTTT
V gene: TRBV12-3/TRBV12-4; clone size: .; CDR3 length: 13; J gene: TRBJ1-5; D gene: .; CDR3 protein: CASSGWVNQPQHF; CDR3 DNA: TGTGCCAGCAGTGGCTGGGTCAATCAGCCCCAGCATTTT
V gene: TRBV7-7; clone size: .; CDR3 length: 17; J gene: TRBJ2-7; D gene: TRBD1; CDR3 protein: CASSHPGQVFSGDEQYF; CDR3 DNA: TGTGCCAGCAGCCATCCGGGACAGGTCTTTTCGGGGGACGAGCAGTACTTC
V gene: TRBV6-1; clone size: .; CDR3 length: 14; J gene: TRBJ1-1; D gene: .; CDR3 protein: CASSEGQSRTEAFF; CDR3 DNA: TGTGCCAGCAGTGAAGGTCAGAGTCGTACTGAAGCTTTCTTT
V gene: TRBV30; clone size: .; CDR3 length: 15; J gene: TRBJ1-6; D gene: .; CDR3 protein: CAWKTVSSYNSPLHF; CDR3 DNA: TGTGCCTGGAAGACTGTAAGCTCCTATAATTCACCCCTCCACTTT
V gene: TRBV7-9; clone size: .; CDR3 length: 11; J gene: TRBJ1-1; D gene: .; CDR3 protein: CASMENTEAFF; CDR3 DNA: TGTGCCAGCATGGAGAACACTGAAGCTTTCTTT
V gene: TRBV21-1; clone size: .; CDR3 length: 16; J gene: TRBJ1-5; D gene: .; CDR3 protein: CASTRTGGESNQPQHF; CDR3 DNA: TGTGCCAGCACTCGGACAGGGGGGGAAAGCAATCAGCCCCAGCATTTT
V gene: TRBV4-3; clone size: .; CDR3 length: 14; J gene: TRBJ1-6; D gene: TRBD1; CDR3 protein: CASSQGQGASPLHF; CDR3 DNA: TGCGCCAGCAGCCAGGGACAGGGAGCTTCACCCCTCCACTTT
V gene: TRBV7-9; clone size: .; CDR3 length: 14; J gene: TRBJ1-6; D gene: .; CDR3 protein: CASSSGSSGSPLHF; CDR3 DNA: TGTGCCAGCAGTTCGGGGTCCTCTGGTTCACCCCTCCACTTT
V gene: TRBV27; clone size: .; CDR3 length: 14; J gene: TRBJ1-1; D gene: TRBD1; CDR3 protein: CASSFRGRDTEAFF; CDR3 DNA: TGTGCCAGCAGTTTCAGGGGGCGGGACACTGAAGCTTTCTTT
V gene: TRBV15; clone size: .; CDR3 length: 15; J gene: TRBJ1-1; D gene: .; CDR3 protein: CATSPKFITHLEAFF; CDR3 DNA: TGTGCCACCAGCCCTAAGTTTATCACCCACCTTGAAGCTTTCTTT
V gene: TRBV6-1; clone size: .; CDR3 length: 15; J gene: TRBJ1-1; D gene: .; CDR3 protein: CASSEALAGNTEAFF; CDR3 DNA: TGTGCCAGCAGTGAAGCGTTGGCGGGGAACACTGAAGCTTTCTTT
V gene: TRBV2; clone size: .; CDR3 length: 14; J gene: TRBJ2-5; D gene: .; CDR3 protein: CASSEVSLLSGQYF; CDR3 DNA: TGTGCCAGCAGTGAAGTATCCCTTCTGAGTGGCCAGTACTTC
V gene: TRBV6-1; clone size: once; CDR3 length: 15; J gene: TRBJ1-2; D gene: .; CDR3 protein: CASSEPGPRAYGYTF; CDR3 DNA: TGTGCCAGCAGTGAGCCAGGGCCCCGCGCCTATGGCTACACCTTC
V gene: TRBV7-2; clone size: .; CDR3 length: 17; J gene: TRBJ2-3; D gene: .; CDR3 protein: CASSLQLGLAGTDTQYF; CDR3 DNA: TGTGCCAGCAGCTTACAGCTGGGTCTAGCTGGCACAGATACGCAGTATTTT
V gene: TRBV5-4; clone size: .; CDR3 length: 15; J gene: TRBJ1-2; D gene: .; CDR3 protein: CASSTFRQTNYGYTF; CDR3 DNA: TGTGCCAGCAGCACGTTTCGGCAGACAAACTATGGCTACACCTTC
V gene: TRBV19; clone size: .; CDR3 length: 14; J gene: TRBJ1-5; D gene: .; CDR3 protein: CASSHLGANQPQHF; CDR3 DNA: TGTGCCAGTAGCCACCTGGGGGCGAATCAGCCCCAGCATTTT
V gene: TRBV7-2; clone size: few; CDR3 length: 13; J gene: TRBJ1-6; D gene: .; CDR3 protein: CASSLEGQARLHF; CDR3 DNA: TGTGCCAGCAGCTTAGAAGGGCAGGCAAGGCTCCACTTT
V gene: TRBV9; clone size: .; CDR3 length: 17; J gene: TRBJ2-3; D gene: .; CDR3 protein: CASSVDWEGGAGDTQYF; CDR3 DNA: TGTGCCAGCAGCGTAGATTGGGAGGGGGGCGCGGGAGATACGCAGTATTTT
V gene: TRBV6-2/TRBV6-3; clone size: .; CDR3 length: 15; J gene: TRBJ2-2; D gene: TRBD1; CDR3 protein: CASSSYDRAVGELFF; CDR3 DNA: TGTGCCAGCAGTTCCTACGACAGGGCGGTCGGGGAGCTGTTTTTT
V gene: TRBV2; clone size: .; CDR3 length: 14; J gene: TRBJ1-4; D gene: .; CDR3 protein: CASSVSRGSEKLFF; CDR3 DNA: TGTGCCAGCAGTGTATCCAGGGGTAGTGAAAAACTGTTTTTT
V gene: TRBV19; clone size: .; CDR3 length: 17; J gene: TRBJ1-3; D gene: TRBD1; CDR3 protein: CASTSSGTGIAGNTIYF; CDR3 DNA: TGTGCCAGTACCTCTTCGGGGACAGGTATAGCTGGAAACACCATATATTTT
V gene: TRBV7-2; clone size: .; CDR3 length: 15; J gene: TRBJ2-3; D gene: .; CDR3 protein: CASSLAGPRGDTQYF; CDR3 DNA: TGTGCCAGCAGCTTAGCGGGGCCAAGGGGAGATACGCAGTATTTT